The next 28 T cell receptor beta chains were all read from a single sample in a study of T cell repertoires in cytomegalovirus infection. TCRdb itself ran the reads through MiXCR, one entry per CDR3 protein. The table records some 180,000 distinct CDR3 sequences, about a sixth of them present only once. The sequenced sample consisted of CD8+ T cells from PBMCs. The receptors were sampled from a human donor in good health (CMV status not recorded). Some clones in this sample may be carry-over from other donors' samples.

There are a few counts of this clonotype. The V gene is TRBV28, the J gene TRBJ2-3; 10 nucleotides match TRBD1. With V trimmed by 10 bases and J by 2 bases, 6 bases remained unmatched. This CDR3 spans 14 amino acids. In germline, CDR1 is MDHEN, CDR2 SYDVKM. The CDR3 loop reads CANQGQGITDTQYF. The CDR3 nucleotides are TGTGCCAACCAGGGACAGGGGATCACAGATACGCAGTATTTT. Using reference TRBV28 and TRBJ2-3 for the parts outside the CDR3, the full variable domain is DVKVTQSSRYLVKRTGEKVFLECVQDMDHENMFWYRQDPGLGLRLIYFSYDVKMKEKGDIPEGYSVSREKKERFSLILESASTNQTSMYLCANQGQGITDTQYFGPGTRLTVL.

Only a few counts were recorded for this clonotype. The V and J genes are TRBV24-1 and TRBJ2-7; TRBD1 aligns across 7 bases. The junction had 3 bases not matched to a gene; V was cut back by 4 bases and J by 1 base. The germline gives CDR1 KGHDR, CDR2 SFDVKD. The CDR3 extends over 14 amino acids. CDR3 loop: CATSDRTGSYEQYF. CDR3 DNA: TGTGCCACCAGTGACCGGACAGGATCCTACGAGCAGTACTTC.

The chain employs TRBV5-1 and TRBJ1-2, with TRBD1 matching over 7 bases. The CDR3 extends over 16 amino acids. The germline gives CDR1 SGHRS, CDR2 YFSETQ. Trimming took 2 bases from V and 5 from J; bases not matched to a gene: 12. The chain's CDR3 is CASSFHRDSGSYGYTF. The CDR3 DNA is TGCGCCAGCAGCTTTCACCGGGACAGCGGATCATATGGCTACACCTTC.

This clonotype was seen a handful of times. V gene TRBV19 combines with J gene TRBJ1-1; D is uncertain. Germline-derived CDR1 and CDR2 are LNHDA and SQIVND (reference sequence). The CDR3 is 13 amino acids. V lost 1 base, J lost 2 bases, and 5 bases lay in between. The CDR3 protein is CASSIGSNTEAFF. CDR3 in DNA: TGTGCCAGTAGTATAGGCAGTAACACTGAAGCTTTCTTT.

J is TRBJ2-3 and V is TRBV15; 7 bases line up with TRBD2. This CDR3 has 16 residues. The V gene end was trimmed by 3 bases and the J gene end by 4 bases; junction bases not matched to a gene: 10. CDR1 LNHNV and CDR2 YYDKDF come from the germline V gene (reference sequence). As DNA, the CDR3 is TGTGCCACCAGCAGTACTGGCGGGGGAGTTCCAGATACGCAGTATTTT. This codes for CATSSTGGGVPDTQYF.

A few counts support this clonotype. This chain's CDR3 is CASSKTDYSNQPQHF. DNA for the CDR3: TGTGCCAGCAGTAAGACGGATTATAGCAATCAGCCCCAGCATTTT. The chain recombines TRBV6-1 with TRBJ1-5; D is unresolved. V dropped 5 bases and J dropped 0 bases, with 11 bases sitting between them. This CDR3 contains 15 residues. Germline V lookup: CDR1 MNHNS, CDR2 SASEGT.

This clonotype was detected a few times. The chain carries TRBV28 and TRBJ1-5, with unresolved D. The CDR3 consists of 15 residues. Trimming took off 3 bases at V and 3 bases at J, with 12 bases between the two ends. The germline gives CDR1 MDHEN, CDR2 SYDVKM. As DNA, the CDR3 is TGTGCCAGCAGTTTCCAGCGGATTTCCAATCAGCCCCAGCATTTT. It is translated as CASSFQRISNQPQHF.

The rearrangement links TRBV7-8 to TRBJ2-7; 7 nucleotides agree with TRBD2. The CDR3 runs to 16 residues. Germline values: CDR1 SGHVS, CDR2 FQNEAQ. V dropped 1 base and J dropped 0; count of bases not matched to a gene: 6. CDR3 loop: CASSLGGSGGSYEQYF. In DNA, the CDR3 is TGTGCCAGCAGCTTAGGGGGCTCGGGGGGCTCCTACGAGCAGTACTTC.

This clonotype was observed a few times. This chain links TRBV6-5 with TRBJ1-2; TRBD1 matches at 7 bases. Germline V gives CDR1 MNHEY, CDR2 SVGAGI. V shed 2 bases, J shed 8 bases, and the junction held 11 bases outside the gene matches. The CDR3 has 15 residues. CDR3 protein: CASSYRRQGLRGYTF. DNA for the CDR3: TGTGCCAGCAGTTACCGCCGACAGGGCTTGCGGGGCTACACCTTC.

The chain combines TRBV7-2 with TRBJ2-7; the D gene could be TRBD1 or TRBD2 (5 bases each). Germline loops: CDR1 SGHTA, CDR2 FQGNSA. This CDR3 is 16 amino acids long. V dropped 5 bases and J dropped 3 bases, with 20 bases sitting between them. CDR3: CASSPRQGARGYEQYF. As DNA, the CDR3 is TGTGCCAGCAGCCCAAGGCAGGGAGCGAGGGGCTACGAGCAGTACTTC.

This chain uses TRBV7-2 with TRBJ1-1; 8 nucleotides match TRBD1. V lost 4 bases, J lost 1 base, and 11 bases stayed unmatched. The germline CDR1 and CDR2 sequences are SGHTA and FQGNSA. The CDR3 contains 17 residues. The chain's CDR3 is CASSWSGQVRPNTEAFF. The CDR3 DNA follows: TGTGCCAGCAGCTGGTCGGGACAGGTGAGGCCGAACACTGAAGCTTTCTTT. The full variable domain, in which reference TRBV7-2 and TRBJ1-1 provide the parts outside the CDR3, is GAGVSQSPSNKVTEKGKDVELRCDPISGHTALYWYRQSLGQGLEFLIYFQGNSAPDKSGLPSDRFSAERTGGSVSTLTIQRTQQEDSAVYLCASSWSGQVRPNTEAFFGQGTRLTVV.

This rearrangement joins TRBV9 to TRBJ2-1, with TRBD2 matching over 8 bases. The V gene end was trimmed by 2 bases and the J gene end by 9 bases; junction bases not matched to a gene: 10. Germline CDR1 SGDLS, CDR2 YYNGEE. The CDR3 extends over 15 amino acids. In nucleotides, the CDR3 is TGTGCCAGCAGCGTCGACGGGGGGGCGGTAACTGAGCAGTTCTTC. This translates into CASSVDGGAVTEQFF.

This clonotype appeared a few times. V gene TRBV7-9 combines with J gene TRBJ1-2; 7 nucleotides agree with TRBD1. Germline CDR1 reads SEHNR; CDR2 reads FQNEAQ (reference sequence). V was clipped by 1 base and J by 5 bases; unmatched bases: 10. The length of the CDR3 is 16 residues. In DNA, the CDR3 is TGTGCCAGCAGCTTAGTCGGAAGACAGGGAACTTATGGCTACACCTTC. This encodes CASSLVGRQGTYGYTF. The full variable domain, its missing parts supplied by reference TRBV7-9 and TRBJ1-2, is DTGVSQNPRHKITKRGQNVTFRCDPISEHNRLYWYRQTLGQGPEFLTYFQNEAQLEKSRLLSDRFSAERPKGSFSTLEIQRTEQGDSAMYLCASSLVGRQGTYGYTFGSGTRLTVV.

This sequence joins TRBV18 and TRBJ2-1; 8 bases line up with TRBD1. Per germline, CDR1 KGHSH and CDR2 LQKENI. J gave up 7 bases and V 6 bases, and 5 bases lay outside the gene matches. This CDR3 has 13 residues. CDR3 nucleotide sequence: TGTGCCAGCTCCCCGGGACAGGATAATGAGCAGTTCTTC. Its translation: CASSPGQDNEQFF.

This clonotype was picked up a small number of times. CDR3: CSAPTGNTDNEQFF. The CDR3 bases are TGCAGCGCCCCGACAGGGAACACGGACAATGAGCAGTTCTTC. The rearrangement uses TRBV29-1 and TRBJ2-1, with 7 bases that match TRBD1. V trimming: 7 bases; J trimming: 5 bases; junction bases outside the gene matches: 11. The CDR3 has 14 amino acids. CDR1 is SQVTM, CDR2 ANQGSEA, per germline.

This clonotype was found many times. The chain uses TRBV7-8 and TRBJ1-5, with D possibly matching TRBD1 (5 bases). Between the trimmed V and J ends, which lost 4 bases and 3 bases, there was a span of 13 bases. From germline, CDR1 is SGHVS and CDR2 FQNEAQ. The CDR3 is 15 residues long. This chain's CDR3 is CASSSLGTYNQPQHF. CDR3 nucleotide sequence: TGTGCCAGCAGCTCGCTTGGGACCTACAATCAGCCCCAGCATTTT.

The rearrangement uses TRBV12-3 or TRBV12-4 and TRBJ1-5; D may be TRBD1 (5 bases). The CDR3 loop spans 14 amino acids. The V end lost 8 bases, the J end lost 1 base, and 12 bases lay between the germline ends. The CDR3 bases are TGTGCCAGCCGTCCAGGGCAGAGCAATCAGCCCCAGCATTTT. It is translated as CASRPGQSNQPQHF.

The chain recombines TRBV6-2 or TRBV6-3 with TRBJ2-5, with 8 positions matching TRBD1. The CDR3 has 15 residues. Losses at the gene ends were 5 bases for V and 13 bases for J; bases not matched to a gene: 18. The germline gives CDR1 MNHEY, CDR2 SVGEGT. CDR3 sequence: CASSQSLRGPENGYF. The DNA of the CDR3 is TGTGCCAGCAGTCAGTCACTCAGGGGGCCGGAGAATGGGTACTTC.

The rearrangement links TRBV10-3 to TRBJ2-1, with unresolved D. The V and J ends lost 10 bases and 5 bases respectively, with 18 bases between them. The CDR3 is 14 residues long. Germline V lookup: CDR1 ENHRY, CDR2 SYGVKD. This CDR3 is CATTGSDLNNEQFF. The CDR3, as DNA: TGTGCCACGACGGGTAGTGACCTCAACAATGAGCAGTTCTTC.

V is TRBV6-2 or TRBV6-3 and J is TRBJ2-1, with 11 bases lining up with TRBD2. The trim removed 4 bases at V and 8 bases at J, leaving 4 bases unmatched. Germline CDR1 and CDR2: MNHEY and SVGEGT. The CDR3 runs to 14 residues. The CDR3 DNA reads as TGTGCCAGCAGTTTAGCGGGGGGGCGGGATGAGCAGTTCTTC. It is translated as CASSLAGGRDEQFF.

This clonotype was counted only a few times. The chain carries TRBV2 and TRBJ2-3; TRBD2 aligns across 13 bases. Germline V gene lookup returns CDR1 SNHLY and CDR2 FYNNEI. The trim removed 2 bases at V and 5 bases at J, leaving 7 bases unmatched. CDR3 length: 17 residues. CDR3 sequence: CASSELLAGGPRDTQYF. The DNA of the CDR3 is TGTGCCAGCAGTGAATTACTAGCGGGGGGGCCTAGAGATACGCAGTATTTT.

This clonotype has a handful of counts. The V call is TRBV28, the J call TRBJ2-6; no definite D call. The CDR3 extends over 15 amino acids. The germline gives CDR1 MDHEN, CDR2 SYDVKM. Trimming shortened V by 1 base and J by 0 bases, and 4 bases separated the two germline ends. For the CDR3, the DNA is TGTGCCAGCAGTTTATATGTCTCTGGGGCCAACGTCCTGACTTTC. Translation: CASSLYVSGANVLTF.

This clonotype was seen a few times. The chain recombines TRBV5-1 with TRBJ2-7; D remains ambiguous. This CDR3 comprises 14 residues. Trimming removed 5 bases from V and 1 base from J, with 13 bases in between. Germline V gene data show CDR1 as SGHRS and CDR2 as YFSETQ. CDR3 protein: CASSPPERSYEQYF. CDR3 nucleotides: TGCGCCAGCAGTCCCCCGGAGCGATCCTACGAGCAGTACTTC.

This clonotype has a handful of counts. CDR3 in amino acids: CASSLDFRGPKTYEQYF. In nucleotides, the CDR3 is TGTGCCAGCAGCTTAGATTTTCGCGGCCCCAAAACCTACGAGCAGTACTTC. The chain employs TRBV7-8 and TRBJ2-7; no reliable D call. The V and J ends lost 1 base and 2 bases respectively, with 18 bases between them. The germline V gene has CDR1 SGHVS and CDR2 FQNEAQ. The CDR3 has 17 residues.

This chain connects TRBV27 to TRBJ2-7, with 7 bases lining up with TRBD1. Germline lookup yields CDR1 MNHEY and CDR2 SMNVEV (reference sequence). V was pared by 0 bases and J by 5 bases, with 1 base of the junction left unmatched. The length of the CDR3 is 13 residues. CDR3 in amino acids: CASSLSTGNEQYF. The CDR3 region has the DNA TGTGCCAGCAGTTTATCGACAGGGAACGAGCAGTACTTC.

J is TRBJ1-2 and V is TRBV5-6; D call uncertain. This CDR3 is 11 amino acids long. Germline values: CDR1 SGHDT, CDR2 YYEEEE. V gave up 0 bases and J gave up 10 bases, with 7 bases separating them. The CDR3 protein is CASSLVGIYTF. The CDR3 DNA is TGTGCCAGCAGCTTGGTCGGGATCTACACCTTC.

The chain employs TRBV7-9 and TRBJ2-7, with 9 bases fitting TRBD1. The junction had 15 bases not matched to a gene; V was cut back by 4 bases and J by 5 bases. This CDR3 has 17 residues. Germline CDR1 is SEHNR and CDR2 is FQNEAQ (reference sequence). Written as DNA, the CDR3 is TGTGCCAGCAGCTCCTTCCCACGGGACAGGGCCAGTCACGAGCAGTACTTC. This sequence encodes CASSSFPRDRASHEQYF.

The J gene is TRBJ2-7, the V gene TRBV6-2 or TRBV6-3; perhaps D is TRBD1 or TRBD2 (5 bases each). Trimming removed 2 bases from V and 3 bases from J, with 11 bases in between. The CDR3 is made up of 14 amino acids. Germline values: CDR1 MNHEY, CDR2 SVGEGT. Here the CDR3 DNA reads TGTGCCAGCAGTTACCCAGGGACGGGCTACGAGCAGTACTTC. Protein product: CASSYPGTGYEQYF.